Sequencing of this T cell receptor (beta chain) was carried out in a study of neurological immune-mediated disorders. Overall study findings and caveats: Falling below healthy controls, multiple sclerosis showed the least TCR clonal expansion, while HTLV-1-associated myelopathy showed the most. The expanded clones of different subjects shared no CDR3 amino acid sequences (suggesting private repertoires in all groups).

Time point given: longitudinal time-point 3. The unsorted libraries originated from 2 million PBMCs kept at -80 C. Losses at the gene ends were 0 bases for V and 7 bases for J; bases not matched to a gene: 5. Germline CDR1 and CDR2: MNHNS and SASEGT. The CDR3 is made up of 14 amino acids. In this sample, this clonotype turned up many times. Its antigen is currently unknown. 5'RACE with 10-nucleotide random UMIs produced the cDNA. TCRdb re-called the 5' RACE reads with MiXCR, one entry per CDR3 protein. The profile shows about 84,000 distinct CDR3 sequences, approximately 4.6% of them singletons. The source is a woman aged 55-70 years with multiple sclerosis. V is TRBV6-1 and J is TRBJ1-2; 7 bases map to TRBD1. Sequenced material: PBMCs. The CDR3 protein is CASSEAQGGVGYTF. DNA of the CDR3: TGTGCCAGCAGTGAAGCCCAGGGGGGAGTTGGCTACACCTTC.